This TCR beta chain was sequenced in a study of beta chain features in type 1 diabetes. Study conclusions and caveats: Moderate yet significant TCRB CDR3 shortening was seen in Type 1 diabetes patients in all four CD4+ subsets. For patients, the naive, central memory and Treg TCRB repertoires appeared more alike than for healthy donors. PCR could preferentially amplify shorter templates, alike in patients and controls. VDJ junctions from type 1 diabetes patients carried fewer insertions and larger deletions.

V was cut by 0 bases and J by 5 bases, with 11 bases left in between. Germline V CDR1 and CDR2: LGHNA, YNFKEQ. CDR3 length: 14 amino acids. The sample holds a few counts of this clone. Its antigen remains unidentified. What was sequenced were expressed TCRB transcripts, since all of the isolated RNA had been reverse transcribed. Here immunoSEQ multiplex PCR was the method, and the copy in TCRdb shows in-frame clones only, minus some. The table lists 300,000 or so clones, around 8.5% of them singletons, with over 0.95% in the top ten. The origin of this receptor is a young man with type 1 diabetes. This rearrangement joins TRBV4-2 to TRBJ2-7; no clear D. Sequencing input: central memory CD4+ T cells from blood. The chain's CDR3 is CASSQDQLLDEQYF. CDR3 nucleotides: TGTGCCAGCAGCCAAGACCAGCTACTGGACGAGCAGTACTTC.